One sample yielded the 3 T cell receptor beta chains listed below, sequenced in a study of early T cells in non-severe SARS-CoV-2 infection. From the 5' RACE reads, TCRdb called clonotypes with MiXCR, one entry per CDR3 protein. The data show about 71,000 distinct CDR3 sequences, over 10% seen once. The sequenced sample was whole blood, obtained at baseline. The source is an adult who was a healthcare worker with PCR-confirmed SARS-CoV-2 infection or an uninfected control (not recorded which).

In its sample, this clonotype was seen a few times. The V and J genes are TRBV7-2 and TRBJ2-3; unclear D gene. The length of the CDR3 is 14 residues. Germline loops: CDR1 SGHTA, CDR2 FQGNSA. V was trimmed by 4 bases and J by 4 bases, leaving 12 bases between them. CDR3 sequence reads: CASSSSLQADTQYF. The CDR3 coding sequence is TGTGCCAGCAGCTCCTCCCTCCAGGCAGATACGCAGTATTTT.

This clonotype has only a few counts. The J gene is TRBJ1-2, the V gene TRBV28; D perhaps matches TRBD1 (6 bases). V gave up 4 bases and J gave up 2 bases, with 14 bases separating them. The CDR3 loop spans 15 amino acids. Germline CDR1 is MDHEN and CDR2 is SYDVKM. CDR3 sequence reads: CASSSTGILNYGYTF. DNA for the CDR3: TGTGCCAGCAGTTCCACAGGGATTCTCAACTATGGCTACACCTTC.

This clonotype was found a few times. At one of its ends the junction is not consistent with the germline gene, which may arise from a read error. This chain links TRBV4-2 with TRBJ1-6, with D maybe TRBD1 (5 bases). The germline CDR1 and CDR2 sequences are LGHNA and YNFKEQ. The CDR3 contains 14 residues. The chain's CDR3 is CASSQDGRDSLAFF. The CDR3 coding sequence is TGTGCCAGCAGCCAGGACGGGAGAGACAGCCTAGCGTTTTTT.